What follows is one T cell receptor beta chain and its context. The entry originates in a study of technical replicates of blood from a handful of donors. Clones were sequenced by immunoSEQ multiplex PCR, and TCRdb holds only the in-frame ones, with some missing. The sample includes 65,000 to 80,000 clones, 98% of them seen just once. The CDR3 extends over 16 amino acids. After removal of 3 bases from V and 7 bases from J, the junction contained 6 bases not matched to a gene. Germline V gene lookup returns CDR1 LNHNV and CDR2 YYDKDF (reference sequence). The sample was T cells isolated from PBMCs. This receptor was obtained from a human donor in good health. V usage is TRBV15 and J usage is TRBJ2-1, with 13 bases identical to TRBD2. The CDR3 sequence: CATSRDGLAGVNEQFF. The CDR3 nucleotides are TGTGCCACCAGCAGGGATGGACTAGCGGGAGTAAATGAGCAGTTCTTC.